Here is one TCR beta chain with its context. The data derive from a study of blood T cell repertoires in COVID-19. CDR1 and CDR2 (germline): SGHNT, YENEEA. The J segment lost 2 bases and the V segment lost 0 bases, leaving 10 bases of the junction unmatched. The CDR3 sequence is 18 residues long. Sequenced by immunoSEQ multiplex PCR; TCRdb stores in-frame clones only, minus some. Of under 200,000 clones listed, around four fifths are singletons. The sequence was collected from a man aged 65 to 79 with active or convalescent COVID-19. Sample: peripheral blood. The chain recombines TRBV11-3 with TRBJ1-1, with 9 positions matching TRBD1. CDR3 sequence reads: CASSLDSTTGGKNTEAFF. As DNA, the CDR3 is TGTGCCAGCAGCTTAGATAGCACGACAGGGGGGAAAAACACTGAAGCTTTCTTT.